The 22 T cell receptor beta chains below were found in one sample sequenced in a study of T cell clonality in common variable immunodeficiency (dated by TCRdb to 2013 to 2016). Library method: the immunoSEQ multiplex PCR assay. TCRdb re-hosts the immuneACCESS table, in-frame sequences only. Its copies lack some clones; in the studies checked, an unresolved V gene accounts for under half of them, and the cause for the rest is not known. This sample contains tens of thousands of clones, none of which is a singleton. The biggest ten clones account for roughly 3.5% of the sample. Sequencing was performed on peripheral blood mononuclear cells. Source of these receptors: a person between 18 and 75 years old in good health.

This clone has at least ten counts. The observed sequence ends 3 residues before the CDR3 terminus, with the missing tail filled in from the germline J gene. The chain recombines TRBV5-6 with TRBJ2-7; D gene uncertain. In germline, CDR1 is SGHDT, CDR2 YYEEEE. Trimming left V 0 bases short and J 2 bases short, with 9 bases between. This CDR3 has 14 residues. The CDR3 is CASSLESPTYEQYF. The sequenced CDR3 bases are TGTGCCAGCAGCTTGGAAAGCCCCACCTACGAG.

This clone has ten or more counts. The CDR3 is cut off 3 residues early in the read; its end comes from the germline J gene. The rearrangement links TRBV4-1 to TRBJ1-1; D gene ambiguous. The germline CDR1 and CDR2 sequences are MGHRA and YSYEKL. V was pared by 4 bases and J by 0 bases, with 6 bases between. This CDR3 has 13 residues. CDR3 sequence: CASSPSVNTEAFF. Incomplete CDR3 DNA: TGCGCCAGCAGCCCCTCAGTGAACACTGAA.

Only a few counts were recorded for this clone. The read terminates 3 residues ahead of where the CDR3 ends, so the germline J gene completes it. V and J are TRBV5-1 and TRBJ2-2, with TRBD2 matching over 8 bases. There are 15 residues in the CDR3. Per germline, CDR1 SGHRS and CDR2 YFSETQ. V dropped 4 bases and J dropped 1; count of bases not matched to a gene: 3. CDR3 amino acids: CASSRGGVNTGELFF. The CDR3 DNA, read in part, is TGCGCCAGCAGCCGGGGGGGCGTGAACACCGGGGAG.

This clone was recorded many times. The CDR3 spells CASTSQAFYGYTF. The CDR3 DNA, read in part, is TGTGCCAGCACCTCCCAGGCATTCTATGGC. This chain joins TRBV30 and TRBJ1-2, with no clear D. The sequenced fragment ends 3 residues before the CDR3 boundary, so the rest is inferred from the germline J gene. Trimming pared 8 bases from V and 4 bases from J, leaving 17 bases between. Germline V gene data show CDR1 as GTSNPN and CDR2 as SVGIG (reference sequence). The CDR3 sequence is 13 residues long.

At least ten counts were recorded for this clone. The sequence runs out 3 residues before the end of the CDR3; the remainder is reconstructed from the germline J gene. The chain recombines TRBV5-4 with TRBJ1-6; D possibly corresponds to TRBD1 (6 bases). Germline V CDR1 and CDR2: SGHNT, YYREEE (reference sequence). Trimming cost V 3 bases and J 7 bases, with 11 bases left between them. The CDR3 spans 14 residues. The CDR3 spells CASSSWTANSPLHF. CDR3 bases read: TGTGCCAGCAGCTCCTGGACAGCCAATTCACCC.

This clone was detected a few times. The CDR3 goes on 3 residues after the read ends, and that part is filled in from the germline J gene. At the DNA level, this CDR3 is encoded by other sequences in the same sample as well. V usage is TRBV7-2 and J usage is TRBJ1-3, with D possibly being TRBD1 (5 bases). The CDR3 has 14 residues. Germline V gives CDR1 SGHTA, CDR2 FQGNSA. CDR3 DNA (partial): TGTGCCAGCAGCTTACCCTCCCCCAGGGCAACA. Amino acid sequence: CASSLPSPRAT. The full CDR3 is CASSLPSPRATIYF. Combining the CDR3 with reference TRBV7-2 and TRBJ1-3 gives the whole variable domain GAGVSQSPSNKVTEKGKDVELRCDPISGHTALYWYRQSLGQGLEFLIYFQGNSAPDKSGLPSDRFSAERTGGSVSTLTIQRTQQEDSAVYLCASSLPSPRATIYFGEGSWLTVV.

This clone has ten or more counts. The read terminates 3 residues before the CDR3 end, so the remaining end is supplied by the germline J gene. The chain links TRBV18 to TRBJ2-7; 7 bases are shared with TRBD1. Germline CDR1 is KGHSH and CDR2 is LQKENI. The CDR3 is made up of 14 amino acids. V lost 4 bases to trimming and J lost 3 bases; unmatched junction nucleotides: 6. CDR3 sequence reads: CASSQDRSYYEQYF. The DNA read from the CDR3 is TGTGCCAGCTCACAGGACAGGTCCTACTACGAG.

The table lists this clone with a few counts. The sequenced CDR3 bases are TGTGCCAGCTCAGCGACAGGGCATAATGAAAAG. It encodes CASSATGHNEK. The entire CDR3 reads CASSATGHNEKLFF. The rearrangement links TRBV18 to TRBJ2-2, with 7 bases identical to TRBD1. The read terminates 3 residues before the CDR3 end, so the remaining end is supplied by the germline J gene. The length of the CDR3 is 14 residues. Germline lookup yields CDR1 KGHSH and CDR2 LQKENI.

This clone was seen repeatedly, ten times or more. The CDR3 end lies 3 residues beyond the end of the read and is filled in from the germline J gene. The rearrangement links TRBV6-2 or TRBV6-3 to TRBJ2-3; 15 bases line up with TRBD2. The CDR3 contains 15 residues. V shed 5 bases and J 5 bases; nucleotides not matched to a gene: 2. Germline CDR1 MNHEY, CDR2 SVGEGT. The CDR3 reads CASSEGLAGGDTQYF. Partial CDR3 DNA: TGTGCCAGCAGTGAGGGACTAGCGGGGGGAGATACG.

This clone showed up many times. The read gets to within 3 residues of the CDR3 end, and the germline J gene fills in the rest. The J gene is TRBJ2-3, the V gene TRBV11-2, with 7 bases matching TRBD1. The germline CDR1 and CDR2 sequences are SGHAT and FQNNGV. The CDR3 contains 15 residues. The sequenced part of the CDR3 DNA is TGTGCCAGCAGTTCGGCCCAGGGGGTACAAGAGACG. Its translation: CASSSAQGVQET. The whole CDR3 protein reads CASSSAQGVQETQYF.

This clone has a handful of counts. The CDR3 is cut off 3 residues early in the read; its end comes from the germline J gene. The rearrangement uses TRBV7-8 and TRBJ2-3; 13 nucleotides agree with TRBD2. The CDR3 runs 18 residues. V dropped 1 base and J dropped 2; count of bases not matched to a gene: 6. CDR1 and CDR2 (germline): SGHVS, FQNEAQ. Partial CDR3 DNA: TGTGCCAGCAGCTTAGTGACTAGCGGGAGGCCAAACACAGATACG. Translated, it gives CASSLVTSGRPNTDT. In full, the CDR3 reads CASSLVTSGRPNTDTQYF.

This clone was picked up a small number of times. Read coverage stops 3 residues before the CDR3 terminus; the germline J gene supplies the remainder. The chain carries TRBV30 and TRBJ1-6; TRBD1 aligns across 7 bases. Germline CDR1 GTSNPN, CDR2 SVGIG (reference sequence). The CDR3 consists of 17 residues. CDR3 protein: CAWSVWVGQRDPWPLHF. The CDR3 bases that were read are TGTGCCTGGAGTGTATGGGTGGGACAGCGGGACCCGTGGCCC. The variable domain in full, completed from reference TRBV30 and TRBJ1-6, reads SQTIHQWPATLVQPVGSPLSLECTVEGTSNPNLYWYRQAAGRGLQLLFYSVGIGQISSEVPQNLSASRPQDRQFILSSKKLLLSDSGFYLCAWSVWVGQRDPWPLHFGNGTRLTVT.

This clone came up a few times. CDR3 bases read: TGTGCCAGCAGCTTAGTGGCGGGGCGGTACAATGAC. It translates to CASSLVAGRYND. The CDR3, in full, reads CASSLVAGRYNDYTF. The chain employs TRBV7-9 and TRBJ1-2; TRBD1 is a possible D gene (5 bases). With the read ending 3 residues before the CDR3 end, the germline J gene is used to fill in that end. In germline, CDR1 is SEHNR, CDR2 FQNEAQ (reference sequence). CDR3 length equals 15 residues.

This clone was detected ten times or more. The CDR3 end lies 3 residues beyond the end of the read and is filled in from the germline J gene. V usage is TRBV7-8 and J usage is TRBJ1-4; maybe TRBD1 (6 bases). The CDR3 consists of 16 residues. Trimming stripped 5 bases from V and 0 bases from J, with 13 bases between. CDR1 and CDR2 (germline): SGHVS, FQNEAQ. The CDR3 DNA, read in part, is TGTGCCAGCAGCAAAACTCGGACAGCAACTAATGAAAAA. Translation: CASSKTRTATNEK. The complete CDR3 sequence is CASSKTRTATNEKLFF.

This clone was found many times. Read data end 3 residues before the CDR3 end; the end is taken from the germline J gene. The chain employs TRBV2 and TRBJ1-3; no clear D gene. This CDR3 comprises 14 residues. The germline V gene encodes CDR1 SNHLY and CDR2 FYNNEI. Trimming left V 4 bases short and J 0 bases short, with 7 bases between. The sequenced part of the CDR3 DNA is TGTGCCAGCAGTGCTCGTCCCTCTGGAAACACC. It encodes CASSARPSGNT. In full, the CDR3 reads CASSARPSGNTIYF.

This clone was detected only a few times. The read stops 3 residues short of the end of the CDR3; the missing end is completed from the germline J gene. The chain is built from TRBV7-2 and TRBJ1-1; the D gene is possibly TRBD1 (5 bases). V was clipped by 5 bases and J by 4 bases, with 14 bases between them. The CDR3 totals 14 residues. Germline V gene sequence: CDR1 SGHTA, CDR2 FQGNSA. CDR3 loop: CASSPREGATEAFF. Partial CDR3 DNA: TGTGCCAGCAGCCCGAGGGAAGGGGCCACTGAA.

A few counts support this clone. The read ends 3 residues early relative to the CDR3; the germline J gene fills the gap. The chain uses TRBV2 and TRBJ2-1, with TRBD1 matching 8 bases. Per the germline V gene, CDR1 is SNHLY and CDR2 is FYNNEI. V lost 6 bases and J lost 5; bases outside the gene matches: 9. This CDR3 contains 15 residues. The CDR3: CASRADRGGHNEQFF. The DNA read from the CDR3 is TGTGCCAGCAGGGCCGACAGGGGAGGCCACAATGAG.

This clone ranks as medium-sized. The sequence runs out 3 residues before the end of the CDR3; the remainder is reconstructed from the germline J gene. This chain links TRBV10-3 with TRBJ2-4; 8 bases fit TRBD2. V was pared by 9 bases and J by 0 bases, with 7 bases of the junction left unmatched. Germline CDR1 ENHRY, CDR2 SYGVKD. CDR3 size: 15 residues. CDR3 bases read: TGTGCCATATCGGGGGGGGCCGGAGCCAAAAACATT. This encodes CAISGGAGAKNI. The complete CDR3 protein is CAISGGAGAKNIQYF.

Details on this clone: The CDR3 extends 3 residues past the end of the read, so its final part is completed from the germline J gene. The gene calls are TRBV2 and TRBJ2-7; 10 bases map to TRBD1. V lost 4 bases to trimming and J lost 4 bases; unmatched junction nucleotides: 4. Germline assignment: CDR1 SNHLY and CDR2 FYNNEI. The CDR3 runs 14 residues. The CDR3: CASSGGQGPYEQYF. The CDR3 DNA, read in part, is TGTGCCAGCAGTGGGGGACAGGGGCCGTACGAG.

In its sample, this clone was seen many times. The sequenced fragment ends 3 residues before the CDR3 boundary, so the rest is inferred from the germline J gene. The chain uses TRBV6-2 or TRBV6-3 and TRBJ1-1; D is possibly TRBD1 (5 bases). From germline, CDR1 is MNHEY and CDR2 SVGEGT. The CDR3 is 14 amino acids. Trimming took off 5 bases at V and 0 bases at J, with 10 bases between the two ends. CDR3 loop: CASSPTVLNTEAFF. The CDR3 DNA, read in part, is TGTGCCAGCAGTCCGACAGTTCTGAACACTGAA.

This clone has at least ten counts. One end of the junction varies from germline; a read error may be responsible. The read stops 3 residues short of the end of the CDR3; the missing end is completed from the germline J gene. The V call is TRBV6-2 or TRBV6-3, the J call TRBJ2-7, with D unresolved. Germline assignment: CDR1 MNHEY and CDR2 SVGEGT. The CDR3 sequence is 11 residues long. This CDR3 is CASSHSYEQYF. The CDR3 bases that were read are TGTGCCAGCAGTCACTCCTACGAG.

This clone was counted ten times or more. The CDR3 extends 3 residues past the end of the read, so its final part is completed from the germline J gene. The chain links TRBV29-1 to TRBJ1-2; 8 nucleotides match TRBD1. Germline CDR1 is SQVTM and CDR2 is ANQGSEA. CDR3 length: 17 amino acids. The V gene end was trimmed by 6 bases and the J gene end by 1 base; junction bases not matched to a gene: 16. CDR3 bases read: TGCAGCGTAGTGAACCGCGACAGGGGATTCCTTAACTATGGC. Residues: CSVVNRDRGFLNYG. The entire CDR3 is CSVVNRDRGFLNYGYTF.